This T cell receptor beta chain was captured in a study of T-cell reconstitution after alpha-beta-depleted transplantation in children. Study-level points and caveats: Hyperexpanded clones declined; after one year, newly produced T cells mostly supplied diversity. Roughly two months post-transplant, alpha-beta T cells reportedly originated from several hundred graft clones that had expanded.

As it was prepared, the TCRbeta library received unique molecular identifiers. TCRdb re-called the PCR reads through MiXCR, storing one row per CDR3 protein. Here the sample spans around 440,000 distinct CDR3 sequences, roughly a tenth being singletons. This CDR3 has 14 residues. Germline-derived CDR1 and CDR2 are SGHNT and YYREEE (reference sequence). Trimming stripped 2 bases from V and 4 bases from J, with 10 bases between. Points on this clonotype: Its antigen is unknown.

Sequencing was performed on PBMCs, taken before TCRalphabeta/CD19-depleted stem cell transplant. The sequence derives from a child aged 2-15 years with inherited bone marrow failure, due to receive a stem cell transplant. The chain couples TRBV5-4 to TRBJ2-4; D possibly corresponds to TRBD2 (6 bases). The CDR3, as DNA: TGTGCCAGCAGCTTCGGACGGGGGAAAAACATTCAGTACTTC. The encoded protein is CASSFGRGKNIQYF.